This entry lists 29 T cell receptor beta chains sequenced from one sample in a study of cytomegalovirus exposure and HLA in healthy donors. It was with 60 Vbeta and 13 Jbeta primers that the PCR ran. Sequenced by immunoSEQ multiplex PCR; TCRdb stores in-frame clones only, minus some. Among a few hundred thousand clones, under 85% were seen once, and the ten largest hold about 9.4%. Sequenced sample: PBMCs. The receptors originated from a woman in her forties or fifties in good health and CMV-seropositive.

This chain joins TRBV9 and TRBJ2-5; 14 nucleotides match TRBD2. Germline-derived CDR1 and CDR2 are SGDLS and YYNGEE. This CDR3 comprises 18 residues. V dropped 2 bases and J dropped 5; count of bases not matched to a gene: 11. The CDR3 region has the DNA TGTGCCAGCAGCGTGGGGACTAGCGGGGGAGGCCCAAGGGAGACCCAGTACTTC. Translated: CASSVGTSGGGPRETQYF.

The rearrangement joins TRBV7-8 to TRBJ1-2; unclear D gene. Trimming took off 5 bases at V and 4 bases at J, with 11 bases between the two ends. Germline CDR1 is SGHVS and CDR2 is FQNEAQ. This CDR3 has 13 amino acids. CDR3 region: CASSMSKTYGYTF. The DNA for the CDR3 is TGTGCCAGCAGCATGTCTAAAACCTATGGCTACACCTTC.

This clone came up once. J is TRBJ2-1 and V is TRBV19; perhaps TRBD1 as D (5 bases). The CDR3 is 14 residues long. Per the germline V gene, CDR1 is LNHDA and CDR2 is SQIVND (reference sequence). With 4 bases removed from V and 2 bases from J, the gap between germline ends came to 9 bases. The CDR3 nucleotides are TGTGCCAGTAGTACAGGGTTTGCCTACAATGAGCAGTTCTTC. Its translation: CASSTGFAYNEQFF.

The chain joins TRBV6-6 to TRBJ2-7; tentative D call: TRBD1 (6 bases). Per the germline V gene, CDR1 is MNHNY and CDR2 is SVGAGI (reference sequence). Between the trimmed V and J ends, which lost 0 bases and 3 bases, there was a span of 12 bases. The length of the CDR3 is 15 residues. CDR3 residues: CASSYSGDRFYEQYF. The CDR3 DNA reads TGTGCCAGCAGTTACTCGGGTGACAGGTTCTACGAGCAGTACTTC.

This clone came up once. The CDR3: CSVGDSSNYGYTF. DNA of the CDR3: TGCAGCGTTGGCGACAGCTCTAACTATGGCTACACCTTC. The V and J genes are TRBV29-1 and TRBJ1-2; a weak D match, TRBD1 (5 bases). Germline loops: CDR1 SQVTM, CDR2 ANQGSEA. The V gene lost 4 bases and the J gene lost 0 bases, with 9 bases spanning the gap. There are 13 residues in the CDR3.

J is TRBJ2-2 and V is TRBV7-9, with 9 nucleotides matching TRBD1. Per the germline V gene, CDR1 is SEHNR and CDR2 is FQNEAQ (reference sequence). This CDR3 is 15 amino acids long. J lost 1 base, V lost 10 bases, and 7 bases had no gene match. DNA of the CDR3: TGTGCCACCGCAGGACAGGGGATGAACACCGGGGAGCTGTTTTTT. It specifies CATAGQGMNTGELFF.

The chain is built from TRBV28 and TRBJ2-5, with 7 positions matching TRBD2. Germline assignment: CDR1 MDHEN and CDR2 SYDVKM. The CDR3 consists of 15 residues. Unmatched junction bases numbered 5, after V lost 2 bases and J lost 2 bases. The CDR3 coding sequence is TGTGCCAGCAGTTTAACGGGGGGTCAGCAAGAGACCCAGTACTTC. Its translation is CASSLTGGQQETQYF.

The genes are TRBV18 and TRBJ2-3; 11 bases fit TRBD1. V dropped 3 bases and J dropped 4; count of bases not matched to a gene: 6. Germline V gives CDR1 KGHSH, CDR2 LQKENI. This CDR3 region has 16 residues. CDR3: CASSPTGQGAADTQYF. As DNA, the CDR3 is TGTGCCAGCTCACCGACTGGACAGGGGGCGGCAGATACGCAGTATTTT.

CDR3: CASSLVVLGTGSHEQYF. CDR3 DNA: TGCGCCAGCAGCTTGGTAGTTCTCGGGACAGGGTCCCACGAGCAGTACTTC. V gene TRBV5-1 combines with J gene TRBJ2-7, with 9 bases aligning to TRBD1. After removal of 0 bases from V and 5 bases from J, the junction contained 12 bases not matched to a gene. The CDR3 is 17 amino acids. CDR1 is SGHRS, CDR2 YFSETQ, per germline.

The chain has TRBV10-3 and TRBJ1-1; D call uncertain. Germline assignment: CDR1 ENHRY and CDR2 SYGVKD. Trimming removed 3 bases at V and 4 bases at J, with 15 bases between. This CDR3 is 15 amino acids long. CDR3 loop: CAISELKGEGTEAFF. In nucleotides, the CDR3 is TGTGCCATCAGTGAATTGAAGGGAGAGGGCACTGAAGCTTTCTTT.

The J gene is TRBJ1-1, the V gene TRBV30, with D unclear. The CDR3 covers 15 residues. Per germline, CDR1 GTSNPN and CDR2 SVGIG (reference sequence). The ends were cut back, 2 bases at V and 3 bases at J, with 16 bases in the middle. The CDR3 protein is CAWSKMTSWDTEAFF. CDR3 bases: TGTGCCTGGAGTAAGATGACAAGTTGGGACACTGAAGCTTTCTTT.

This chain links TRBV6-1 with TRBJ1-1; 7 nucleotides align to TRBD1. This CDR3 is 14 amino acids long. Germline V gene data show CDR1 as MNHNS and CDR2 as SASEGT. The trim removed 6 bases at V and 4 bases at J, leaving 8 bases unmatched. CDR3 sequence reads: CASRYYGQATEAFF. The CDR3 DNA is TGTGCCAGCAGATACTACGGACAGGCCACTGAAGCTTTCTTT.

The rearrangement links TRBV28 to TRBJ2-5; TRBD1 might be the D (6 bases). The CDR3 loop spans 14 amino acids. V shed 6 bases and J shed 5 bases, with 16 bases lying between them. The germline gives CDR1 MDHEN, CDR2 SYDVKM. CDR3 nucleotide sequence: TGTGCCAGCAGAAAGACAGGACCAGTGGAGACCCAGTACTTC. This sequence encodes CASRKTGPVETQYF. Based on the CDR3 plus reference TRBV28 and TRBJ2-5, the full variable domain is DVKVTQSSRYLVKRTGEKVFLECVQDMDHENMFWYRQDPGLGLRLIYFSYDVKMKEKGDIPEGYSVSREKKERFSLILESASTNQTSMYLCASRKTGPVETQYFGPGTRLLVL.

This chain joins TRBV5-1 and TRBJ2-5; D uncertain. CDR1 is SGHRS, CDR2 YFSETQ, per germline. V was cut by 0 bases and J by 3 bases, with 12 bases left in between. CDR3 length equals 15 residues. CDR3 DNA: TGCGCCAGCAGCTTGGGGGCACAAAAGGAAGAGACCCAGTACTTC. Translating it yields CASSLGAQKEETQYF. Full variable domain (outside the CDR3, taken from reference TRBV5-1 and TRBJ2-5): KAGVTQTPRYLIKTRGQQVTLSCSPISGHRSVSWYQQTPGQGLQFLFEYFSETQRNKGNFPGRFSGRQFSNSRSEMNVSTLELGDSALYLCASSLGAQKEETQYFGPGTRLLVL.

CDR3 in amino acids: CASNKRTAYGYTF. The CDR3, as DNA: TGTGCCAGCAACAAGCGGACGGCTTATGGCTACACCTTC. This chain links TRBV5-6 with TRBJ1-2, with D unresolved. Germline V CDR1 and CDR2: SGHDT, YYEEEE. CDR3 length equals 13 residues. Between the trimmed V and J ends, which lost 6 bases and 5 bases, there was a span of 14 bases.

The CDR3 DNA follows: TGTGCCAGCAGTCCATGGGGAGGTGGGGGTTCTTCGAATGAAAAACTGTTTTTT. The encoded protein is CASSPWGGGGSSNEKLFF. The chain combines TRBV28 with TRBJ1-4; D possibly corresponds to TRBD1 (5 bases). V lost 5 bases to trimming and J lost 5 bases, with 24 bases between them. CDR1 and CDR2 (germline): MDHEN, SYDVKM. The length of the CDR3 is 18 residues.

The CDR3: CASSPLRSLNTEAFF. The CDR3 DNA reads TGTGCCAGCAGCCCCCTTCGGTCTCTGAACACTGAAGCTTTCTTT. The rearrangement links TRBV9 to TRBJ1-1; D is ambiguous. Trimming shortened V by 4 bases and J by 0 bases, and 13 bases separated the two germline ends. Germline V gene lookup returns CDR1 SGDLS and CDR2 YYNGEE. The CDR3 contains 15 residues. The complete variable domain, with remaining parts taken from reference TRBV9 and TRBJ1-1, reads DSGVTQTPKHLITATGQRVTLRCSPRSGDLSVYWYQQSLDQGLQFLIQYYNGEERAKGNILERFSAQQFPDLHSELNLSSLELGDSALYFCASSPLRSLNTEAFFGQGTRLTVV.

This clone turned up a few times. This sequence joins TRBV2 and TRBJ2-7, with D unresolved. In germline, CDR1 is SNHLY, CDR2 FYNNEI. This CDR3 has 11 residues. V was clipped by 6 bases and J by 3 bases, with 6 bases between them. The CDR3 loop is CASRLFYEQYF. For the CDR3, the DNA is TGTGCCAGCAGGCTATTCTACGAGCAGTACTTC.

The J gene is TRBJ2-7, the V gene TRBV9; weak D call: TRBD1 (6 bases). V lost 2 bases and J lost 2, with 11 bases in between. The CDR3 sequence is 14 residues long. Germline CDR1 is SGDLS and CDR2 is YYNGEE. The CDR3 protein is CASSVSGAAYEQYF. The CDR3 nucleotides read TGTGCCAGCAGCGTTTCAGGGGCTGCCTACGAGCAGTACTTC.

The chain is built from TRBV7-8 and TRBJ2-3, with 8 bases identical to TRBD1. There are 16 residues in the CDR3. The V and J ends lost 5 bases and 4 bases, in that order; junction bases with no gene match: 11. Germline loops: CDR1 SGHVS, CDR2 FQNEAQ. The CDR3 DNA reads as TGTGCCAGCAGCCCCTGGGGAGACAGGGGTCCAGATACGCAGTATTTT. It codes for CASSPWGDRGPDTQYF.

The DNA for the CDR3 is TGTGCCAGTAGTATCCAACAGGACGAGCAGTACTTC. As protein: CASSIQQDEQYF. This chain joins TRBV19 and TRBJ2-5; TRBD1 might be the D (5 bases). The end of the DNA fits TRBJ2-7 better, so the J call may be wrong. The germline V gene encodes CDR1 LNHDA and CDR2 SQIVND (reference sequence). This CDR3 has 12 amino acids.

V gene TRBV10-3 combines with J gene TRBJ1-2; D may be TRBD1 (5 bases). Trimming cost V 6 bases and J 8 bases, with 19 bases left between them. The CDR3 covers 14 residues. Germline V lookup: CDR1 ENHRY, CDR2 SYGVKD. CDR3 in DNA: TGTGCCATCAGCTCCACTAATGGGGCTACGGGCTACACCTTC. Translated, it gives CAISSTNGATGYTF.

This clone was recorded many times. The chain combines TRBV10-3 with TRBJ2-4; TRBD1 matches 9 bases. The J segment lost 7 bases and the V segment lost 4 bases, leaving 8 bases of the junction unmatched. The length of the CDR3 is 15 residues. CDR1 and CDR2 from the germline V gene are ENHRY and SYGVKD. CDR3 residues: CAISVGGTGSNIQYF. The CDR3 DNA follows: TGTGCCATCAGTGTTGGTGGGACAGGGAGTAACATTCAGTACTTC.

For the CDR3, the DNA is TGTGCCAGCACCACACGTTATCAGCCCCAGCATTTT. As protein: CASTTRYQPQHF. This chain connects TRBV6-5 to TRBJ1-5; no reliable D call. Germline V gene data show CDR1 as MNHEY and CDR2 as SVGAGI. The CDR3 length is 12 residues. Trimming left V 7 bases short and J 5 bases short, with 9 bases between.

V and J are TRBV29-1 and TRBJ1-4; perhaps TRBD1 as D (5 bases). The V and J ends lost 3 bases and 7 bases respectively, with 9 bases between them. The CDR3 loop spans 12 amino acids. In germline, CDR1 is SQVTM, CDR2 ANQGSEA. The CDR3, as DNA: TGCAGCGTTGATGGGGGAGGTGAAAAACTGTTTTTT. This codes for CSVDGGGEKLFF.

This rearrangement joins TRBV7-2 to TRBJ1-1, with TRBD1 matching 8 bases. The CDR3 runs 14 residues. V gave up 3 bases and J gave up 4 bases; unmatched junction bases: 4. Germline V lookup: CDR1 SGHTA, CDR2 FQGNSA. In nucleotides, the CDR3 is TGTGCCAGCAGCTTCCCAACAGGGGGCACTGAAGCTTTCTTT. The encoded protein is CASSFPTGGTEAFF.

The chain carries TRBV5-1 and TRBJ1-4; TRBD1 matches at 7 bases. The CDR3 is 16 residues long. CDR1 SGHRS and CDR2 YFSETQ come from the germline V gene. With V trimmed by 0 bases and J by 7 bases, 9 bases remained unmatched. The CDR3 protein is CASSLDSGGIGEKLFF. DNA of the CDR3: TGCGCCAGCAGCTTGGACTCAGGGGGAATTGGTGAAAAACTGTTTTTT.

The genes are TRBV5-5 and TRBJ1-1; D is unresolved. V lost 3 bases to trimming and J lost 0 bases, with 12 bases between them. The CDR3 sequence is 15 residues long. Germline V CDR1 and CDR2: SGHKS, YYEKEE (reference sequence). The CDR3 DNA follows: TGTGCCAGCAGCTCACACACAACAGTGAACACTGAAGCTTTCTTT. Translating it yields CASSSHTTVNTEAFF.

The J gene is TRBJ2-4, the V gene TRBV5-4, with 9 bases aligning to TRBD1. J was trimmed by 3 bases and V by 2 bases; bases with no gene match: 3. Germline V gene data show CDR1 as SGHNT and CDR2 as YYREEE (reference sequence). CDR3 size: 15 residues. The CDR3 region has the DNA TGTGCCAGCAGCTTTACGGGACAGGGCAAAAACATTCAGTACTTC. Translating it yields CASSFTGQGKNIQYF.